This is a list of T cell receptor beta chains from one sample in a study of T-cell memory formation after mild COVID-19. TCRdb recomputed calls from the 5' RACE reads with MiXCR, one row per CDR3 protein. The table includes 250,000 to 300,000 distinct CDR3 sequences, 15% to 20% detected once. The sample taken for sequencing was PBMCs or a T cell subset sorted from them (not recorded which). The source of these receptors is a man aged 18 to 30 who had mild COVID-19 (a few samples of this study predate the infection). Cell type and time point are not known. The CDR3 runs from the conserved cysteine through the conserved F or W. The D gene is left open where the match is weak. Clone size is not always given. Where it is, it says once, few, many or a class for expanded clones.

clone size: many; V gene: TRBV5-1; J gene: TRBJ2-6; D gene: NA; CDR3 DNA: TGCGCCAGCAGCTCGATTTCTGGGGCCAACGTCCTGACTTTC; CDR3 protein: CASSSISGANVLTF
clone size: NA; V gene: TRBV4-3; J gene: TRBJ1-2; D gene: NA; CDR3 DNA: TGCGCCAGCAGCCAAGTTACAGGGCGGGATGGCTACACCTTC; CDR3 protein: CASSQVTGRDGYTF
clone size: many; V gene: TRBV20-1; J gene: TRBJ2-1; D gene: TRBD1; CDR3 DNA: TGCAGTGCTATACCGGGACAGGCATACAATGAGCAGTTCTTC; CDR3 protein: CSAIPGQAYNEQFF
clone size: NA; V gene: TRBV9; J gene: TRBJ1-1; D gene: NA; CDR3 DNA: TGTGCCAGCAGCGTAGTTTCAGGGCGGAACACTGAAGCTTTCTTT; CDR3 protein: CASSVVSGRNTEAFF
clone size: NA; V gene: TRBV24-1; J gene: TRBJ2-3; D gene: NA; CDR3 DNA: TGTGCCACCAGTGATCCCTCCACAGATACGCAGTATTTT; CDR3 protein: CATSDPSTDTQYF
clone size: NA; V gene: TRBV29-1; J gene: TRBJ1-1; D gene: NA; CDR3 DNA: TGCAGCGTCCGACGGGTTATCATGAACACTGAAGCTTTCTTT; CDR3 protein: CSVRRVIMNTEAFF
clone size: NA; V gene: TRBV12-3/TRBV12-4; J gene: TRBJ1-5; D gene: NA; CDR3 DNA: TGTGCCAGCAGTTTAAAGGGGGGCCGGCCCCAGCATTTT; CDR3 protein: CASSLKGGRPQHF
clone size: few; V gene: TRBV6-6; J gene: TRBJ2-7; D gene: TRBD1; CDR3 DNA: TGTGCCAGCAGGTTCCGGGACAGTCAATCCTACGAGCAGTACTTC; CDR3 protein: CASRFRDSQSYEQYF
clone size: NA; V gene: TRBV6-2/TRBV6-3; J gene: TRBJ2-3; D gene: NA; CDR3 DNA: TGTGCCAGCAGTTATCGGACGCATGGGGCAGATACGCAGTATTTT; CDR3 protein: CASSYRTHGADTQYF
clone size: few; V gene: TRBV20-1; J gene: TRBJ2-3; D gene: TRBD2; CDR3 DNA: TGCAGTGCTAGTCCGGGGGGGCCGGGAGATACGCAGTATTTT; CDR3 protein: CSASPGGPGDTQYF
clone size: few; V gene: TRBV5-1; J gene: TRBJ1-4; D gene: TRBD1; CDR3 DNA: TGCGCCAGCAGCCAAGACAGGGCGGTTAATGAAAAACTGTTTTTT; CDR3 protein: CASSQDRAVNEKLFF
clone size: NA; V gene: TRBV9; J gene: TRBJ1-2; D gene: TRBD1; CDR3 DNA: TGTGCCAGCAGCACCCTGGGGACAGGGAACTATGGCTACACCTTC; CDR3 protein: CASSTLGTGNYGYTF
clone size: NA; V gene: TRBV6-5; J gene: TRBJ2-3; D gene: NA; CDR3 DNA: TGTGCCACCAGGAGGGTCACTAGCACAGATACGCAGTATTTT; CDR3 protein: CATRRVTSTDTQYF
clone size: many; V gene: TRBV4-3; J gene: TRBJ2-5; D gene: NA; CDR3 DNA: TGCGCCAGCAGCCAAGAAACGGGGAGTACTCAAGAGACCCAGTACTTC; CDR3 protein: CASSQETGSTQETQYF
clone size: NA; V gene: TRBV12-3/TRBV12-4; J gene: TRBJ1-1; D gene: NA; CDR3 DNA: TGTGCCAGCACTCTTCAGGGCACTGAAGCTTTCTTT; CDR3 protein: CASTLQGTEAFF
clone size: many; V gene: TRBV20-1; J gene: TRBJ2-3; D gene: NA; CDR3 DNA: TGCAGTGCTAGATGGGGTAGCACAGATACGCAGTATTTT; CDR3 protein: CSARWGSTDTQYF
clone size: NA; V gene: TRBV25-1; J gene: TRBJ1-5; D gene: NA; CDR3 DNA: TGTGCCAGCAGTGGCCCTGGGCAGCCCCAGCATTTT; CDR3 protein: CASSGPGQPQHF
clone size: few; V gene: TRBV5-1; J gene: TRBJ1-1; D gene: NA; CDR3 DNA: TGCGCCAGCAGCTCGGCCATCTTCGGGTACACTGAAGCTTTCTTT; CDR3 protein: CASSSAIFGYTEAFF
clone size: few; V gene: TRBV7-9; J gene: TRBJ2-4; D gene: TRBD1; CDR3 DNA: TGTGCCAGCAGTCTAACAGGGGTATACGCCAAAAACATTCAGTACTTC; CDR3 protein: CASSLTGVYAKNIQYF
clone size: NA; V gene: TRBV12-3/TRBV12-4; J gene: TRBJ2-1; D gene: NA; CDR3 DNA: TGTGCCAGCAGTCCTACAGGGTCCTACAATGAGCAGTTCTTC; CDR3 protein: CASSPTGSYNEQFF
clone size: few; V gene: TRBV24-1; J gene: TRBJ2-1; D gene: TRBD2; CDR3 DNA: TGTGCCACCAGTGATTCCGGGACTAGCGGATACAATGAGCAGTTCTTC; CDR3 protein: CATSDSGTSGYNEQFF
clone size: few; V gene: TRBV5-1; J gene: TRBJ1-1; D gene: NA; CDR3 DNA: TGCGCCAGCAGCCCGTGGGACTTCCAGAACACTGAAGCTTTCTTT; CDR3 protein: CASSPWDFQNTEAFF
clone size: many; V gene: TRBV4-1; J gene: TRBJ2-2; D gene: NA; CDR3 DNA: TGCGCCAGCAGTGGGACCGGGGAGCTGTTTTTT; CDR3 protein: CASSGTGELFF
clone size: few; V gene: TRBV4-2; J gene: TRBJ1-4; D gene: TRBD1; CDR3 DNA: TGTGCCAGCAGCCATGGACAGGGGGCGATCTCCGAAAAACTGTTTTTT; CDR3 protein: CASSHGQGAISEKLFF
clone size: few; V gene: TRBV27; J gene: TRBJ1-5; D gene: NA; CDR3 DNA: TGTGCCACCCCTCGACGCATCAATCAGCCCCAGCATTTT; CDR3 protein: CATPRRINQPQHF
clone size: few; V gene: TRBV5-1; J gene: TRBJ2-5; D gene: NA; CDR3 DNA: TGCGCCAGCAGCGGGGGACGGGACTCGCGAGGTGAGACCCAGTACTTC; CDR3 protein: CASSGGRDSRGETQYF
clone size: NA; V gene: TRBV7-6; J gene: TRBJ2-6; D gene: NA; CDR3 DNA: TGTGCCAGCAGCCACTCTGCGACAGCCCTAGACTCTGGGGCCAACGTCCTGACTTTC; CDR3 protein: CASSHSATALDSGANVLTF
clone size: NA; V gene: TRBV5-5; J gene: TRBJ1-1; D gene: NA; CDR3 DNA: TGTGCCAGCAGCTTCCGGAACGCGGGGAACACTGAAGCTTTCTTT; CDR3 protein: CASSFRNAGNTEAFF
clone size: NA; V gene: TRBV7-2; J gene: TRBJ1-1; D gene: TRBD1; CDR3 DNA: TGTGCCACCCGGCGGGGCAGGGGGGTTCTGAACACTGAAGCTTTCTTT; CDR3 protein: CATRRGRGVLNTEAFF
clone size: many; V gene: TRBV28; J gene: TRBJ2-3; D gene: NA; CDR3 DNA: TGTGCCAGCAGTGCCAGGGGGGCAATAACAGATACGCAGTATTTT; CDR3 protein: CASSARGAITDTQYF
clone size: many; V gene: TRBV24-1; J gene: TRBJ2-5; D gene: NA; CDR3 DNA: TGTGCCACCAGTGACCCGGCCGGGAATAGCGAGACCCAGTACTTC; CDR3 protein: CATSDPAGNSETQYF
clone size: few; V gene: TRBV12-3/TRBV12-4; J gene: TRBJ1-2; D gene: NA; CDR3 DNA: TGTGCCAGCAGCATACGGGCCTGGGGTAACTATGGCTACACCTTC; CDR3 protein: CASSIRAWGNYGYTF
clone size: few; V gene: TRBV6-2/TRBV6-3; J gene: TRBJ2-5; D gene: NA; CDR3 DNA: TGTGCCAGCAGTCAAGGATGGGCCCAGTACTTC; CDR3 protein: CASSQGWAQYF
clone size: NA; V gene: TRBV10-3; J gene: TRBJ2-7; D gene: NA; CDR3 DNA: TGTGCCATCAGTGAGCGGACCTACGAGCAGTACTTC; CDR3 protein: CAISERTYEQYF
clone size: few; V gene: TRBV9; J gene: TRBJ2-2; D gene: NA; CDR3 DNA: TGTGCCAGCAGCGTAGGAAGTTACACCGGGGAGCTGTTTTTT; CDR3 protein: CASSVGSYTGELFF
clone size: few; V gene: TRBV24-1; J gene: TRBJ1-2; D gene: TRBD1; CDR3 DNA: TGTGCCACCAGTGATCCCACTATGACAGGGGATGGCTACACCTTC; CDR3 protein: CATSDPTMTGDGYTF
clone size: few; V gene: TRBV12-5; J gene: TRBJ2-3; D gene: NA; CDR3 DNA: TGTGCTAGTGGGGCGACAGACCCTAGCACAGATACGCAGTATTTT; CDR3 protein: CASGATDPSTDTQYF
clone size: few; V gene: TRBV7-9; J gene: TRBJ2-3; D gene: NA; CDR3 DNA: TGTGCCAGCAGCGAATTCAGGGTGAGGACAGATACGCAGTATTTT; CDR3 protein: CASSEFRVRTDTQYF
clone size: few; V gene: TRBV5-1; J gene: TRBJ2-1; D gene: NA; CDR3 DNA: TGCGCCAGCAGAGGATACGGCGCCTACAATGAGCAGTTCTTC; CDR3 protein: CASRGYGAYNEQFF
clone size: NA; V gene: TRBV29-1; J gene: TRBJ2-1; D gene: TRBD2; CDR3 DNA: TGCAGCGTTGGTAGCGGGGGCCGGGATGAGCAGTTCTTC; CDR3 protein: CSVGSGGRDEQFF
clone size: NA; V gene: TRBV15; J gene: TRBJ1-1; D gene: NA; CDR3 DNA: TGTGCCACCAGCAGAGATTTCCAAGAAGCTTTCTTT; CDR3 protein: CATSRDFQEAFF
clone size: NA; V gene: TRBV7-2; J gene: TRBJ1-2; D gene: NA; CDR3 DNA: TGTGCCAGCAGCTTAGGGGACCGGCGGGGCTATGGCTACACCTTC; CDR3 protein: CASSLGDRRGYGYTF
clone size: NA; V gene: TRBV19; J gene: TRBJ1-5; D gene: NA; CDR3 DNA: TGTGCCACCTCGGTCATACGGGATCAGCCCCAGCATTTT; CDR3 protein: CATSVIRDQPQHF
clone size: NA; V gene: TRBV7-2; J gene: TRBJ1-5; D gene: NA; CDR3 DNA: TGTGCCAGCAGCTTGAGCCGGGACTTTAATCAGCCCCAGCATTTT; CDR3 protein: CASSLSRDFNQPQHF
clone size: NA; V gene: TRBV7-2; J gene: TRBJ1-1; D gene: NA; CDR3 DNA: TGTGCCAGCAGCTCCTATTACATGGACACTGAAGATTTCTTT; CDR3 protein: CASSSYYMDTEDFF
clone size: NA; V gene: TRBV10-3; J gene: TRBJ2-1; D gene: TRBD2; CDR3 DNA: TGTGCCACCAGGACTAGCGGGGCCCCCAATGAGCAGTTCTTC; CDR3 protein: CATRTSGAPNEQFF
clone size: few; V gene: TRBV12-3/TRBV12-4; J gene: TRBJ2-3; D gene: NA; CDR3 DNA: TGTGCCAGCACGTTCGGTGGAGCAGATACGCAGTATTTT; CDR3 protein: CASTFGGADTQYF
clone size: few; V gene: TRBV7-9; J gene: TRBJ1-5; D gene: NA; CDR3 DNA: TGTGCCAGCAGCTCAGGAGGGGGGCCCAATCAGCCCCAGCATTTT; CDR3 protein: CASSSGGGPNQPQHF
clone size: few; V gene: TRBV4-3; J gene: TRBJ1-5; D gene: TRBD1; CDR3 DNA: TGCGCCAGCAGCCAAGGACAGGGTGTTTGGCCCCAGCATTTT; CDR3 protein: CASSQGQGVWPQHF
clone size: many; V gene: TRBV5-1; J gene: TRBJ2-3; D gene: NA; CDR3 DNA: TGCGCCAGCAGCTTGGCCTTGGACCCCACAGATACGCAGTATTTT; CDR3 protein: CASSLALDPTDTQYF
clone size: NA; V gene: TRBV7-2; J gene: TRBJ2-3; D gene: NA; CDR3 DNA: TGTGCCAGCAGCCAGACGGGGACCACAGATACGCAGTATTTT; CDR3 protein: CASSQTGTTDTQYF
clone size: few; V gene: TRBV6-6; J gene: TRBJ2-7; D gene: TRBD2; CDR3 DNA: TGTGCCAGCAGACGACTAGCGGCCTACGAGCAGTACTTC; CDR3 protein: CASRRLAAYEQYF